One T cell receptor beta chain is described in this entry. TCRdb's table, derived via immunoSEQ multiplex PCR, lists solely in-frame clones and lacks some. Among over 350,000 clones listed, roughly nine tenths were seen once. Treatment meaning: 15 to 20 received Ad26.COV2.S at low or high dose, single or two shots; about five received placebo; per-sample allocation not given. Following the first vaccine or placebo injection, samples were taken on day 63. The record originates from a study of Ad26.COV2.S vaccination and SARS-CoV-2 variants. This CDR3 region has 13 residues. The trim removed 4 bases at V and 8 bases at J, leaving 3 bases unmatched.

The TCR was taken from a person between 18 and 65 years old who received the Ad26.COV2.S COVID-19 vaccine or a placebo. The specimen comprised peripheral blood, sampled in a trial of Ad26.COV2.S vaccine versus placebo. V gene TRBV12-3 or TRBV12-4 combines with J gene TRBJ2-1, with 9 bases that match TRBD2. This CDR3 reads CASSSWTSDEQFF. For the CDR3, the DNA is TGTGCCAGCAGTTCATGGACTAGCGATGAGCAGTTCTTC.